Following are 10 T cell receptor beta chains from one sample sequenced in a study of shared clonotypes between healthy human individuals. The protocol was immunoSEQ multiplex PCR, while the TCRdb copy is restricted to in-frame clones and leaves out a portion. The table has some 2 million clones, about 95% seen once; the top ten hold 0.9% to 1.3%. CD8 cells classed as naive were CD45RO-negative and positively selected for CCR7, excluding terminally differentiated effector memory CD45RA+ cells. Sequences were obtained from naive CD8+ T cells sorted from blood. The receptors here all came from a man between 18 and 35 years old in good health.

This clone occurred once. V usage is TRBV15 and J usage is TRBJ2-7; 7 nucleotides agree with TRBD2. Trimming removed 3 bases from V and 3 bases from J; junction bases left unmatched: 11. CDR3 length: 16 residues. Per germline, CDR1 LNHNV and CDR2 YYDKDF (reference sequence). CDR3 loop: CATSSHVFGTNYEQYF. CDR3 DNA sequence: TGTGCCACCAGCAGTCACGTGTTTGGGACTAACTACGAGCAGTACTTC. Combining the CDR3 with reference TRBV15 and TRBJ2-7 gives the whole variable domain DAMVIQNPRYQVTQFGKPVTLSCSQTLNHNVMYWYQQKSSQAPKLLFHYYDKDFNNEADTPDNFQSRRPNTSFCFLDIRSPGLGDTAMYLCATSSHVFGTNYEQYFGPGTRLTVT.

The chain joins TRBV27 to TRBJ2-2; D might be TRBD2 (6 bases). The germline V gene has CDR1 MNHEY and CDR2 SMNVEV (reference sequence). Trimming stripped 4 bases from V and 5 bases from J, with 8 bases between. The CDR3 spans 13 residues. CDR3 sequence (DNA): TGTGCCAGCAGTTGGAGGGGAACCGGGGAGCTGTTTTTT. Protein: CASSWRGTGELFF.

As to this clone: Different DNA sequences within this sample yield the same CDR3. This rearrangement joins TRBV27 to TRBJ2-5, with D possibly TRBD2 on 7 matching bases. CDR3 length: 15 amino acids. Germline V gene data show CDR1 as MNHEY and CDR2 as SMNVEV (reference sequence). Trimming removed 5 bases from V and 5 bases from J, with 18 bases in between. In DNA, the CDR3 is TGTGCCAGCAGTCCCCTCCCGGGGGGCGGGGAGACCCAGTACTTC. Amino acids: CASSPLPGGGETQYF.

This clone was seen only once. The J gene is TRBJ2-3, the V gene TRBV12-5; TRBD1 might be the D (6 bases). The CDR3 is 13 amino acids. The germline V and J ends were trimmed by 9 bases and 2 bases, with 12 bases remaining between them. Germline V gives CDR1 LGHNT, CDR2 FRNRAP. CDR3 sequence reads: CARNRVFTDTQYF. The CDR3 nucleotides read TGTGCTAGGAACAGGGTTTTCACAGATACGCAGTATTTT.

This clone has a single count. The V and J genes are TRBV27 and TRBJ2-7; TRBD1 matches 7 bases. J lost 7 bases, V lost 5 bases, and 11 bases had no gene match. Germline lookup yields CDR1 MNHEY and CDR2 SMNVEV (reference sequence). The CDR3 consists of 14 residues. As DNA, the CDR3 is TGTGCCAGCAGTCATAGGGGGCTAGCTCTTGAGCAGTACTTC. Amino acid sequence: CASSHRGLALEQYF.

This clone was detected only once. This rearrangement joins TRBV4-1 to TRBJ1-1, with D tentatively TRBD1 (6 bases). CDR3 size: 14 residues. The germline V gene encodes CDR1 MGHRA and CDR2 YSYEKL. Trimming took 5 bases from V and 3 from J, leaving 13 bases between them. The CDR3 protein is CASSARTDHTEAFF. In DNA, the CDR3 is TGCGCCAGCAGCGCTCGGACAGACCACACTGAAGCTTTCTTT.

This clone appeared once. The V gene is TRBV9, the J gene TRBJ2-2; TRBD1 or TRBD2 may be the D gene (6 bases each). Germline V CDR1 and CDR2: SGDLS, YYNGEE. The length of the CDR3 is 14 residues. V shed 2 bases and J shed 7 bases, with 12 bases lying between them. For the CDR3, the DNA is TGTGCCAGCAGCGTGTGGGGGGCTGGCGGGGAGCTGTTTTTT. This encodes CASSVWGAGGELFF.

The V gene is TRBV27, the J gene TRBJ1-6; unclear D gene. The CDR3 length is 12 residues. From germline, CDR1 is MNHEY and CDR2 SMNVEV (reference sequence). Trimming shortened V by 3 bases and J by 10 bases, and 7 bases separated the two germline ends. DNA of the CDR3: TGTGCCAGCAGTTTCCCCGGGTCACCCCTCCACTTT. As protein: CASSFPGSPLHF.

For the CDR3, the DNA is TGTGCCAGCAGTAGCCCGTTGGAGGATCAGCCCCAGCATTTT. Protein sequence: CASSSPLEDQPQHF. This chain joins TRBV6-6 and TRBJ1-5; D gene uncertain. The CDR3 totals 14 residues. V was pared by 5 bases and J by 5 bases, with 13 bases between. Germline V gives CDR1 MNHNY, CDR2 SVGAGI (reference sequence).

The V and J genes are TRBV2 and TRBJ2-1, with 13 bases matching TRBD2. The V segment lost 5 bases and the J segment 6 bases; nucleotides outside the gene matches: 16. The germline gives CDR1 SNHLY, CDR2 FYNNEI. The CDR3 extends over 19 amino acids. The CDR3 DNA reads TGTGCCAGCAGTCGGCCGACTAGCGGGGGGACCCTCCCACTCAATGAGCAGTTCTTC. Its translation is CASSRPTSGGTLPLNEQFF.